This T cell receptor (delta chain) was sequenced during a study of delta chain sequences of gamma delta T cells (dated by TCRdb to 2016 to 2017). Libraries were prepared through 5' RACE. The sequencer listed for this sample is Illumina MiSeq. Public reads were reanalyzed in TCRdb with CATT, and rows carrying the same DNA were merged afterwards. The sample includes over 2,000 delta-chain clones, with under 30% observed a single time. Of the sample, around 17% falls within the top ten clones. As a fraction of the sample, this clone is medium-sized (0.01 to 0.1%). Its antigen is still unknown. The record has no base qualities; no much larger clone is one base away. CDR1 and CDR2 were assigned from the germline V gene as GEAIGNYY and EKD. V is pruned by 2 bases and J by 0 bases, leaving 15 bases of the junction without a gene match. Including the terminal cysteine and phenylalanine, the CDR3 comprises 20 residues. Only CDR3 DNA remains: 60 bases, in frame from the first base.

Sequenced material: either unsorted cells or a sorted T cell fraction (not recorded which). Recombination connected TRDV2 to TRDJ1, with 12 junctional bases fitting TRDD3. This TCR derives from a human donor in good health. The nucleotides read TGTGCCTGTGACAAACTGGGGGATACCCGTCCCCCCAAGTACACCGATAAACTCATCTTT. This translates into CACDKLGDTRPPKYTDKLIF.